The 14 T cell receptor beta chains below all came from one sample that was sequenced in a study of neurological immune-mediated disorders. TCRdb processed the 5' RACE reads anew with MiXCR; each CDR3 protein has one entry. The data contain tens of thousands of distinct CDR3 sequences, 9% to 12% of them seen just once; the ten biggest clones take up about 1.8%. Sequenced: PBMCs. The receptors originated from a man aged 40-55 years in good health.

This clonotype was found many times. The gene calls are TRBV28 and TRBJ1-5; 7 positions agree with TRBD1. The CDR3 loop spans 15 amino acids. The V segment lost 5 bases and the J segment 6 bases; nucleotides outside the gene matches: 10. Germline lookup yields CDR1 MDHEN and CDR2 SYDVKM. The CDR3 loop reads CASSPPTGLSQPQHF. In DNA form, the CDR3 reads TGTGCCAGCAGTCCCCCGACAGGGTTGAGTCAGCCCCAGCATTTT.

In its sample, this clonotype was seen many times. V is TRBV3-1 and J is TRBJ1-2; 7 nucleotides agree with TRBD1. This CDR3 contains 14 residues. The V segment lost 4 bases and the J segment 4 bases; nucleotides outside the gene matches: 6. Germline values: CDR1 LGHDT, CDR2 YNNKEL (reference sequence). The CDR3 protein is CASSRQGDPYGYTF. DNA of the CDR3: TGTGCCAGCAGCCGACAGGGAGACCCCTATGGCTACACCTTC. Full variable domain (rest looked up from reference TRBV3-1 and TRBJ1-2): DTAVSQTPKYLVTQMGNDKSIKCEQNLGHDTMYWYKQDSKKFLKIMFSYNNKELIINETVPNRFSPKSPDKAHLNLHINSLELGDSAVYFCASSRQGDPYGYTFGSGTRLTVV.

This clonotype was seen once. A single base separates this from a much larger clone, so it may be a read error. The CDR3 coding sequence is TGTACCAGCGATTCGGGGGGGACCTTAGCCAAAAACATTCAGTACTTC. Translating gives CTSDSGGTLAKNIQYF. This chain links TRBV6-6 with TRBJ2-4, with 8 bases lining up with TRBD2. The CDR3 has 16 amino acids. Germline loops: CDR1 MNHNY, CDR2 SVGAGI (reference sequence).

This clonotype came up many times. J is TRBJ2-7 and V is TRBV27, with 14 bases fitting TRBD2. There are 17 residues in the CDR3. The junction had 8 bases not matched to a gene; V was cut back by 3 bases and J by 4 bases. Looked up from germline, CDR1 is MNHEY and CDR2 is SMNVEV (reference sequence). CDR3 DNA sequence: TGTGCCAGCAGTTTGGCTATGGGACTAGCGGGAGTTTACGAGCAGTACTTC. It specifies CASSLAMGLAGVYEQYF.

Only a few counts were recorded for this clonotype. The chain has TRBV11-2 and TRBJ2-3, with a weak D call TRBD2 (6 bases). Germline V gives CDR1 SGHAT, CDR2 FQNNGV. The V end lost 0 bases, the J end lost 2 bases, and 15 bases lay between the germline ends. This CDR3 has 17 amino acids. The CDR3 DNA sequence: TGTGCCAGCAGCTTAGAACCCATGGGAGGTTTCACAGATACGCAGTATTTT. Protein sequence: CASSLEPMGGFTDTQYF.

This clonotype has a count of ten or more. The chain couples TRBV7-2 to TRBJ1-1, with 9 bases lining up with TRBD1. V was pared by 5 bases and J by 5 bases, with 6 bases of the junction left unmatched. CDR3 size: 14 residues. Germline CDR1 is SGHTA and CDR2 is FQGNSA. CDR3 DNA sequence: TGTGCCAGCAGCCTACAGGGGGCGAGGACTGAAGCTTTCTTT. Amino acids: CASSLQGARTEAFF.

This clonotype appeared many times. The CDR3 here is CASSPPGTDTQYF. DNA for the CDR3: TGTGCCAGCTCACCACCGGGGACAGATACGCAGTATTTT. The rearrangement uses TRBV18 and TRBJ2-3; D gene ambiguous. From germline, CDR1 is KGHSH and CDR2 LQKENI. Trimming pared 0 bases from V and 3 bases from J, leaving 4 bases between. This CDR3 has 13 amino acids. The variable domain in full, completed from reference TRBV18 and TRBJ2-3, reads NAGVMQNPRHLVRRRGQEARLRCSPMKGHSHVYWYRQLPEEGLKFMVYLQKENIIDESGMPKERFSAEFPKEGPSILRIQQVVRGDSAAYFCASSPPGTDTQYFGPGTRLTVL.

This clonotype was found many times. CDR3 DNA: TGTGCCAGCAGCCGGGACTCTGAGAACACCGGGGAGCTGTTTTTT. This translates into CASSRDSENTGELFF. V and J are TRBV7-3 and TRBJ2-2, with D maybe TRBD2 (6 bases). The CDR3 consists of 15 residues. Looked up from germline, CDR1 is SGHTA and CDR2 is FQGTGA. Deletions cut 5 bases from V and 1 base from J, with 11 bases between.

This clonotype appeared many times. One end of the junction is discordant with germline, which a read error may explain. The V gene is TRBV6-1, the J gene TRBJ2-7; tentatively, D is TRBD1 or TRBD2 (5 bases each). The CDR3 loop spans 13 amino acids. CDR1 is MNHNS, CDR2 SASEGT, per germline. The CDR3 coding sequence is TGTGCCAGCAGTCCAGGGACCCTGAATACCGGGAACTTC. Translated, it gives CASSPGTLNTGNF.

Remarks on this clonotype: This may come from a read error, since a much larger clone is one base off. This chain uses TRBV20-1 with TRBJ2-3; the D is unclear. The V and J ends lost 5 bases and 0 bases respectively, with 18 bases between them. The CDR3 spans 16 residues. Germline V lookup: CDR1 DFQATT, CDR2 SNEGSKA (reference sequence). CDR3 DNA: TGCAGTGCTTCTACCCGGCCCCTTCCCAGCACAGATACGCAGTATTTT. Amino acid sequence: CSASTRPLPSTDTQYF.

This clonotype has at least ten counts. The rearrangement links TRBV7-2 to TRBJ2-3; D is unresolved. Trimming stripped 4 bases from V and 4 bases from J, with 6 bases between. The CDR3 contains 12 residues. CDR1 is SGHTA and CDR2 is FQGNSA in the germline V gene. CDR3 sequence reads: CASSSVADTQYF. The CDR3 nucleotides are TGTGCCAGCAGCTCAGTAGCAGATACGCAGTATTTT.

This clonotype was seen many times. The chain joins TRBV10-3 to TRBJ2-2; 12 nucleotides match TRBD2. This CDR3 has 17 residues. The junction had 5 bases not matched to a gene; V was cut back by 2 bases and J by 4 bases. Germline V gene sequence: CDR1 ENHRY, CDR2 SYGVKD. Written as DNA, the CDR3 is TGTGCCATCAGTGAGACTAGCGGGGGGTCGATCACCGGGGAGCTGTTTTTT. Its translation is CAISETSGGSITGELFF.

This clonotype was seen at least ten times. This chain connects TRBV10-3 to TRBJ2-5, with D possibly matching TRBD2 (6 bases). Trimming took off 10 bases at V and 2 bases at J, with 17 bases between the two ends. The CDR3 runs to 14 residues. Germline CDR1 is ENHRY and CDR2 is SYGVKD. The CDR3 DNA sequence: TGTGCCACCAATGAGGTGGCGGGGCAAGAGACCCAGTACTTC. Protein: CATNEVAGQETQYF.

This clonotype was observed many times. This chain uses TRBV5-8 with TRBJ2-5, with 8 bases that match TRBD1. V was pared by 2 bases and J by 5 bases, with 8 bases of the junction left unmatched. This CDR3 comprises 15 residues. CDR1 and CDR2 (germline): SGHTS, YDEGEE. The CDR3 nucleotides read TGTGCCAGCAGCTTCGGACAGGGCCTAGGGGAGACCCAGTACTTC. Protein sequence: CASSFGQGLGETQYF.